The TCR beta chain described here comes from a study of cytotoxic CD8 clonotypes in ibrutinib-treated CLL. About the research overall: Per sample, productive templates averaged almost 260,000 and productive rearrangements averaged about 92,000.

TCRdb's table, derived via immunoSEQ multiplex PCR, lists solely in-frame clones and lacks some. The sample includes about 76,000 clones, around 83% of them seen just once. The CDR3 contains 13 residues. CDR1 and CDR2 from the germline V gene are SGHTA and FQGNSA. Unmatched junction bases numbered 3, after V lost 3 bases and J lost 8 bases. The starting material was PBMCs, obtained before ibrutinib treatment. The sequence came from a human donor with chronic lymphocytic leukemia. The chain joins TRBV7-2 to TRBJ2-1, with TRBD1 matching over 8 bases. The CDR3 DNA reads as TGTGCCAGCAGCTTCGACAGGGGCGATGAGCAGTTCTTC. It translates to CASSFDRGDEQFF.